Sequencing of this T cell receptor (beta chain) was carried out in a study of STAT3 mutations in large granular lymphocyte leukemia. Study-level results: In T-cell large granular lymphocyte leukemia, about half of patients showed multiple immunodominant subclonotypes.

Germline CDR1 reads GTSNPN; CDR2 reads SVGIG (reference sequence). Trimming pared 7 bases from V and 0 bases from J, leaving 13 bases between. The CDR3 consists of 14 residues. TCRdb's copy holds only in-frame clones and misses some; the assay was immunoSEQ multiplex PCR. In the table there are 9,500 to 12,000 clones, approximately 90% of which are singletons. This clone has just one count. The antigen is not known. This clonotype was sampled from a man aged 60 to 75 with T-cell large granular lymphocyte leukemia. Some clones in this sample may be carry-over from other donors' samples. The material sequenced was peripheral blood mononuclear cells. The chain recombines TRBV30 with TRBJ1-5, with D perhaps matching TRBD1 (5 bases). CDR3 in DNA: TGTGCCTCGGGGGGTCTCTATAGCAATCAGCCCCAGCATTTT. It codes for CASGGLYSNQPQHF.